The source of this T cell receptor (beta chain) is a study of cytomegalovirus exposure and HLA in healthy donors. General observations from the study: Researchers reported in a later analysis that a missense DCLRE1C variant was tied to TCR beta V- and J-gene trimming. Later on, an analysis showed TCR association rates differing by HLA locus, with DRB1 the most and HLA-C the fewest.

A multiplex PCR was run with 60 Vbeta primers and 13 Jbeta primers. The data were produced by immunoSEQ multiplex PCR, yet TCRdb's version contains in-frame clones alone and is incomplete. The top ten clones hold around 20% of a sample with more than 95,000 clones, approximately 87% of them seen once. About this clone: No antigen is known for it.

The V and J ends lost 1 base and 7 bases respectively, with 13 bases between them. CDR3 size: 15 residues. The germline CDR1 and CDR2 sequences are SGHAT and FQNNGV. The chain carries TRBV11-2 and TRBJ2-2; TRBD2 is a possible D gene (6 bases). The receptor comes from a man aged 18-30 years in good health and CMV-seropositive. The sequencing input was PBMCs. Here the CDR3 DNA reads TGTGCCAGCAGCTTAGTGGTAGCGCGGGACGGGGAGCTGTTTTTT. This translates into CASSLVVARDGELFF. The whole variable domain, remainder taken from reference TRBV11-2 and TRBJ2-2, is EAGVAQSPRYKIIEKRQSVAFWCNPISGHATLYWYQQILGQGPKLLIQFQNNGVVDDSQLPKDRFSAERLKGVDSTLKIQPAKLEDSAVYLCASSLVVARDGELFFGEGSRLTVL.